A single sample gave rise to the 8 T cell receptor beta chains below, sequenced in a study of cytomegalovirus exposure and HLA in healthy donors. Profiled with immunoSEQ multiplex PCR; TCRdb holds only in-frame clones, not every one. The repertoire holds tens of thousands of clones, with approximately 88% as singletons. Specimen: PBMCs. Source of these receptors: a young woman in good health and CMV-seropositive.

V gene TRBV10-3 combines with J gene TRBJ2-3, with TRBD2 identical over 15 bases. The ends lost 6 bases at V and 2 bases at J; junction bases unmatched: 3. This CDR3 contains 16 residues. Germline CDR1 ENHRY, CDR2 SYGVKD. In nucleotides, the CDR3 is TGTGCCATCAGCGGACTAGCGGGGGGGTACACAGATACGCAGTATTTT. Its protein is CAISGLAGGYTDTQYF.

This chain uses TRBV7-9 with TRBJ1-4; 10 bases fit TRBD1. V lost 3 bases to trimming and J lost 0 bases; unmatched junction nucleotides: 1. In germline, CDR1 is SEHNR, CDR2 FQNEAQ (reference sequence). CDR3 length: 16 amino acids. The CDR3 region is CASSLTGGATNEKLFF. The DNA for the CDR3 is TGTGCCAGCAGCTTGACAGGGGGCGCAACTAATGAAAAACTGTTTTTT.

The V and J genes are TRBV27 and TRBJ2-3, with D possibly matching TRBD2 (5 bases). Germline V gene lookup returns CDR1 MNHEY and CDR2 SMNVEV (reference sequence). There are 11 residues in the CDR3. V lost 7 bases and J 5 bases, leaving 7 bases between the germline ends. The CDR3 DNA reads TGTGCCAGCACCCGGGGAGATACGCAGTATTTT. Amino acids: CASTRGDTQYF.

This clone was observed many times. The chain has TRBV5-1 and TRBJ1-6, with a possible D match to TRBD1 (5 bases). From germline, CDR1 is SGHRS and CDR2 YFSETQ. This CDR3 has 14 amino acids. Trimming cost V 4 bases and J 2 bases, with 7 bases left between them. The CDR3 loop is CASSQGTYNSPLHF. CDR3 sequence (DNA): TGCGCCAGCAGCCAGGGAACCTATAATTCACCCCTCCACTTT.

CDR3 protein: CAGSTGGTEAFF. CDR3 sequence (DNA): TGTGCCGGATCTACAGGGGGCACTGAAGCTTTCTTT. The chain joins TRBV2 to TRBJ1-1, with 8 bases matching TRBD1. The V and J ends lost 11 bases and 4 bases, in that order; junction bases with no gene match: 6. This CDR3 spans 12 amino acids. Germline CDR1 SNHLY, CDR2 FYNNEI.

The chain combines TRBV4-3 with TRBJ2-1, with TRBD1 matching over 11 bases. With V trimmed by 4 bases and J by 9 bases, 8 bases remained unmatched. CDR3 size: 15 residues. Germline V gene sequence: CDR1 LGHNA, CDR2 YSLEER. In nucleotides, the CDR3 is TGCGCCAGCAGCCTCGGACAGGGGGCGCTGGTTGAGCAGTTCTTC. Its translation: CASSLGQGALVEQFF.

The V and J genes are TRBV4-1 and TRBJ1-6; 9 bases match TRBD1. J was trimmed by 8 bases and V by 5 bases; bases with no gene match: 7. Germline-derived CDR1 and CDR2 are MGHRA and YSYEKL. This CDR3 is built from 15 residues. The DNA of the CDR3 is TGCGCCAGCAGCGGCGGACAGGGGCCTTATTCACCCCTCCACTTT. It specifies CASSGGQGPYSPLHF.

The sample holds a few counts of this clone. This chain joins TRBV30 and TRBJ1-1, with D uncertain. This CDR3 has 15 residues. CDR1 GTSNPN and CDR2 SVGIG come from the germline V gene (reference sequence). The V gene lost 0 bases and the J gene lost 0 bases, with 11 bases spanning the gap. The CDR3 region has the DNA TGTGCCTGGAGTGTATGGTCGGGAATGAACACTGAAGCTTTCTTT. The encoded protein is CAWSVWSGMNTEAFF.